Each of the 3 T cell receptor beta chains below was sequenced from the same sample in a study of molecular identifiers for immune sequencing clone quantification. TCRdb re-called the PCR reads through MiXCR, storing one row per CDR3 protein. The sample has over 600,000 distinct CDR3 sequences; just under 20% are singletons. Sequenced: naive CD8+ T cells from blood, with Jurkat cell RNA spiked in. Subset noted: FACS-sorted CD8+CD4-CCR7+CD45RA+ naive T cells. The receptors come from a human donor in good health. Some libraries in this study had Jurkat cell RNA spiked in.

In its sample, this clonotype was seen many times. The chain couples TRBV27 to TRBJ1-1; D is possibly TRBD1 (5 bases). Trimming pared 8 bases from V and 6 bases from J, leaving 22 bases between. Germline CDR1 is MNHEY and CDR2 is SMNVEV (reference sequence). This CDR3 is 15 amino acids long. CDR3 in DNA: TGTGCCAGCGGACCTCTAGGGGCGAGGGTCGCTGAAGCTTTCTTT. Its protein is CASGPLGARVAEAFF.

This clonotype was recorded a few times. This chain links TRBV25-1 with TRBJ1-6; maybe TRBD1 (5 bases). The CDR3 has 14 residues. V was cut by 8 bases and J by 6 bases, with 14 bases left in between. The germline V gene has CDR1 MGHDK and CDR2 SYGVNS. The CDR3 DNA reads as TGTGCCAGCTCCCAGGGTGTCGGTAATTCACCCCTCCACTTT. This sequence encodes CASSQGVGNSPLHF.

In its sample, this clonotype was seen many times. J is TRBJ2-3 and V is TRBV20-1, with D hard to call. Germline V gene lookup returns CDR1 DFQATT and CDR2 SNEGSKA (reference sequence). CDR3 length: 17 amino acids. V gave up 3 bases and J gave up 3 bases, with 22 bases separating them. The CDR3 loop reads CSARILSTAPMTDTQYF. CDR3 bases: TGCAGTGCTAGGATACTATCGACCGCACCAATGACAGATACGCAGTATTTT.